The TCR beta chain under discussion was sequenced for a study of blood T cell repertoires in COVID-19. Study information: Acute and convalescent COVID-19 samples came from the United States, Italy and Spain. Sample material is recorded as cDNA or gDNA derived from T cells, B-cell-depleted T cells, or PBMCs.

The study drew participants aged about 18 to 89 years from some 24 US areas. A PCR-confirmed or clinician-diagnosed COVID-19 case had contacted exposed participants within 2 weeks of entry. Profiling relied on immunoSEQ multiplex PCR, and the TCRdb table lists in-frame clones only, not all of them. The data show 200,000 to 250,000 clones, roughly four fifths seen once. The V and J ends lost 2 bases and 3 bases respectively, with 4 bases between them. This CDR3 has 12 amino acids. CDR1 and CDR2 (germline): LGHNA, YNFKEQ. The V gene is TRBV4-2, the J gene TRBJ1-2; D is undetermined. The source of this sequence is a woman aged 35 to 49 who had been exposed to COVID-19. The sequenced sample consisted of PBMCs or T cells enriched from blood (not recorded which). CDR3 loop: CASSQSDYGYTF. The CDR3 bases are TGTGCCAGCAGCCAATCCGACTATGGCTACACCTTC.